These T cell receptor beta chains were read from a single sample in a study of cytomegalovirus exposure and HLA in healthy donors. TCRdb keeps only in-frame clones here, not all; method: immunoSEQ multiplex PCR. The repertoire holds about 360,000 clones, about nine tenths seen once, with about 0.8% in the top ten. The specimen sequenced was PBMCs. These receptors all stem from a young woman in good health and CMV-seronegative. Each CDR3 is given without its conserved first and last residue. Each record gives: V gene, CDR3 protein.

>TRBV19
AIRDRGLDYGYT
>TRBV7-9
ASSPGQGENEAF
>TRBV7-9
ASSLVRDEQY
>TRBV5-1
ASSLVKGLAGVSYNEQF
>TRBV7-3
ASSHSRDSSYEQY
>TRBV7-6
ASSPRYSDNEQF
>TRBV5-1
ASSLEGASNQPQH
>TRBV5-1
ASSVRRTVNTEAF
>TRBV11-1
ASSLGGGLEQY
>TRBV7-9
ASSSVQGARTEAF
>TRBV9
ASSVGGHTTNYGYT
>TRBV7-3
ASSLGRNTEAF
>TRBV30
AWRRDRRSYNSPLH
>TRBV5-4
ASSKGQGNYGYT
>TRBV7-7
ASSLNRDTEAF
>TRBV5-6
ASSQTGLEQY
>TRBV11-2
ASRDTGASGEAF
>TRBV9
ASSVAGGAREQY
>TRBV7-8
ASSLALTGAYEQY
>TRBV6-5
ASGLAGGTDTQY
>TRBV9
ASSVGTSGGGETQY
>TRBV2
ASSEETPRLAGLQF
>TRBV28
ASSPEYRTTPNEKLF
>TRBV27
ASSQRGSGRLGTQY
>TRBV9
ASSVSPLTSGGANTGELF
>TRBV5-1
ASPPSNSYNEQF
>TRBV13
ASSPRTGRVTDTQY
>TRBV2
ASSEEDTQY
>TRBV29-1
SPTLANYGYT
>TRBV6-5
ASRVGRGPLNEQF
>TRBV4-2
ASSQEYSPYNEQF
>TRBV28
ASSLIRRTSTDTQY
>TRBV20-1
SARVNYGYT
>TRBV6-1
ASSELSPVTEAF
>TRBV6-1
ASSEPRRLAGGPSPYEQY
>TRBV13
ASSPGGFYEQY